This is a list of T cell receptor beta chains from one sample in a study of blood T cell repertoires in COVID-19. Produced via immunoSEQ multiplex PCR; TCRdb's table is partial and in-frame only. The sample has just over 350,000 clones, about 88% seen once. Sequences were obtained from peripheral blood. These receptors came from a woman aged 60-70 years with COVID-19, enrolled during active disease. CDR3s leave out the opening cysteine and the closing phenylalanine or tryptophan. A D gene is named only where the DNA matches it firmly.

d_call v_call cdr3_aa
- TRBV19 ASNRDSSYEQY
TRBD1 TRBV5-1 ASSSTGGLLGNTEAF
- TRBV5-4 ASSTSSYNEQF
TRBD1 TRBV5-1 ASSLHPEGAREQY
TRBD2 TRBV5-5 ASRPSGGASY
- TRBV7-8 ASSLAWSGEVMNTEAF
- TRBV9 ASSVALDTQY
- TRBV6-1 ASSEGGEQETQY
TRBD2 TRBV3-1/TRBV3-2 ASRRGTSGVGELF
TRBD1 TRBV6-5 ASSTRGQLPLH
- TRBV14 ASSPGAVRYEQY
- TRBV5-1 ASSFSVGGTDTQY
- TRBV29-1 SVEGLEGVNGPMGGELF
- TRBV28 ASSLEGRGNTGELF
- TRBV5-6 ASSFRTGNSPLH
- TRBV7-2 ASSYQTGSPYEQY
TRBD1 TRBV4-2 ASSQGDRGPGYT
- TRBV19 ASRNAGGKGDNQPQH
- TRBV6-5 ASSRSGEGNSPLH
TRBD1 TRBV9 ASSSNRGQEPKDGYT
TRBD2 TRBV6-2/TRBV6-3 ASSYRTSGGSEKTQY
TRBD2 TRBV5-1 ASSHTARGSTDTQY
- TRBV7-2 ASSLGDWSGNTIY
- TRBV5-4 ASSLSDTEAF
- TRBV4-1 ASSTPGKEEETQY
- TRBV28 ASSTAGEGNEKLF
- TRBV6-5 ASTNAGSNGYT
- TRBV4-1 ASSQGSGMFGYT
- TRBV5-6 ASSLERDTDTQY
- TRBV9 ASSPRTGWTYEQY
- TRBV15 ATSHQGLEQF
TRBD2 TRBV6-5 ASSWGSGGDEQF
- TRBV6-5 ASSYGRGSQPQH
TRBD1 TRBV5-1 ASSPGQNYGYT
- TRBV9 ASSVAGGFTGELF
- TRBV5-5 ASSSGGLYGYT
- TRBV11-3 ASSLDQGGSSYNSPLH
TRBD1 TRBV11-2 ASSLLRDRVISGELF
TRBD1 TRBV5-1 ASSVTQGQEFT
TRBD1 TRBV30 AWRDRGFGELF
- TRBV24-1 AAGRGSGANVLT
TRBD2 TRBV6-4 ASSDGAGGRNEQF
TRBD1 TRBV3-1/TRBV3-2 ASLDREGSPLH
- TRBV5-6 ASTPGTFFYEQY
TRBD2 TRBV27 ASSNKGLAGATGETQY
- TRBV6-2/TRBV6-3 ASSPTLINSPLH
- TRBV9 ASSVTGGTEAF
- TRBV11-1 ASSLGSGGIAGELF
TRBD1 TRBV25-1 ASSLSGTGVDYGYT
- TRBV5-4 ASSTTVADNEQF
TRBD1 TRBV4-1 ASSQGDRDGAQY
- TRBV5-5 ASSSIPTENTEAF
TRBD2 TRBV5-4 ASSLKAGAQETQY
- TRBV12-3/TRBV12-4 ASSLTSNYGYT
TRBD1 TRBV13 ASRPSGTGVEYGYT
- TRBV4-1 ASSQEDTYHSPLH